The clone carrying this TCR beta chain was counted a single time. Some clones are missing from TCRdb's copy, which holds only in-frame ones; the method was immunoSEQ multiplex PCR. This sample has some 17,000 clones, with around 77% found just once. This sample was taken from a study of OX40 agonist ivuxolimab in advanced cancers. Study-level information: Patients were given ivuxolimab, an antibody that agonizes OX40 (CD134). Patients received intravenous ivuxolimab every 2 weeks at 0.01 to 10 mg/kg. Patients enrolled in dose escalation were diagnosed with hepatocellular carcinoma, melanoma, renal cell or head and neck cancer.

This CDR3 spans 15 amino acids. Germline CDR1 reads SEHNR; CDR2 reads FQNEAQ (reference sequence). With V trimmed by 1 base and J by 7 bases, 9 bases remained unmatched. The chain employs TRBV7-9 and TRBJ2-7; TRBD1 aligns across 8 bases. The sequencing used CD4+ or CD8+ T cells sorted from blood, collected in a trial of the OX40 agonist ivuxolimab. The TCR was taken from an adult with an advanced solid tumor such as melanoma, head and neck, liver or kidney cancer. The CDR3 region is CASSLGFAGGREQYF. For the CDR3, the DNA is TGTGCCAGCAGCTTAGGCTTCGCAGGGGGCAGGGAGCAGTACTTC.